This section outlines one T cell receptor beta chain sequence together with its context. Antigen unknown. This sample is part of a study of PD-1 blockade in classical Hodgkin lymphoma. Background on the study: Patients were given intravenous nivolumab, 3 mg/kg, every 2 weeks. Points from the study as a whole: Patients who responded completely had about the same baseline diversity as newly diagnosed patients.

The V gene lost 5 bases and the J gene lost 6 bases, with 14 bases spanning the gap. The germline V gene has CDR1 MNHEY and CDR2 SVGAGI. The CDR3 loop spans 14 amino acids. Using immunoSEQ multiplex PCR, the repertoire was profiled, and TCRdb retains in-frame clones only, with some absent. The data show nearly 60,000 clones, with 75% to 95% seen just once and roughly a tenth held by the top ten. Each patient relapsed following autologous stem cell transplantation, and prior brentuximab vedotin exposure differed. This clonotype was sampled from a human donor with classical Hodgkin lymphoma. This material consisted of peripheral blood mononuclear cells (PBMCs), taken before the second cycle of nivolumab. The V gene is TRBV6-5, the J gene TRBJ1-5; tentative D call: TRBD1 (6 bases). The CDR3 bases are TGTGCCAGCAGTCTGGACAGCGCCTTTCAGCCCCAGCATTTT. This translates into CASSLDSAFQPQHF.